This T cell receptor beta chain is from a study of blood T cell repertoires in COVID-19. For the study at large: PBMCs, B-cell-depleted T cells, or T cells provided the cDNA or gDNA that made up the material.

The CDR3 has 13 residues. V was pared by 2 bases and J by 1 base, with 5 bases between. CDR1 and CDR2 (germline): SNHLY, FYNNEI. Original methodology: Reference gene primer amplification in the assay estimated nucleated cell counts. Sequencing was performed with immunoSEQ multiplex PCR; in TCRdb, only in-frame clones are kept and a portion is missing. That table furnishes V, J and clone size, whereas the DNA furnished D and trimming. The sample includes roughly 100,000 clones, roughly 76% seen only once; the top ten take around 10%. The sequence derives from a woman in her 70s with acute or convalescent COVID-19. The gene calls are TRBV2 and TRBJ1-1; no reliable D call. Sequenced: peripheral blood. The CDR3 bases are TGTGCCAGCAGTGAATATAAGAACACTGAAGCTTTCTTT. It codes for CASSEYKNTEAFF. The complete variable domain, with remaining parts taken from reference TRBV2 and TRBJ1-1, reads EPEVTQTPSHQVTQMGQEVILRCVPISNHLYFYWYRQILGQKVEFLVSFYNNEISEKSEIFDDQFSVERPDGSNFTLKIRSTKLEDSAMYFCASSEYKNTEAFFGQGTRLTVV.